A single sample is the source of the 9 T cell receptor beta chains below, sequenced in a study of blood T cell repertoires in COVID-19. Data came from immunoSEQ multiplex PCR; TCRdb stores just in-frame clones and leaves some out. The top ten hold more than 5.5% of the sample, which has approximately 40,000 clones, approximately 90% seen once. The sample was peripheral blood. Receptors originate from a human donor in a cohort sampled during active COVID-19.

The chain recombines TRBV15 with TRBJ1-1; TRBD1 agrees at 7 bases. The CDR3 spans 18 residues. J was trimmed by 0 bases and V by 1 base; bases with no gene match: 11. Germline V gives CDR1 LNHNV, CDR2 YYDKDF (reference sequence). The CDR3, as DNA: TGTGCCACCAGCAGAGTCCAGGGGGGAATCAACATGAACACTGAAGCTTTCTTT. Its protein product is CATSRVQGGINMNTEAFF. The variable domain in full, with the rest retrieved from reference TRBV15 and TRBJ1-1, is DAMVIQNPRYQVTQFGKPVTLSCSQTLNHNVMYWYQQKSSQAPKLLFHYYDKDFNNEADTPDNFQSRRPNTSFCFLDIRSPGLGDTAMYLCATSRVQGGINMNTEAFFGQGTRLTVV.

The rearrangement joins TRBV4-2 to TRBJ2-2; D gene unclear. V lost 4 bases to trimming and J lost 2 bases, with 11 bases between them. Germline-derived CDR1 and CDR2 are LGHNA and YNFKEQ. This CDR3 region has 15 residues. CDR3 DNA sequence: TGTGCCAGCAGCCCAGGCAGATTTAACACCGGGGAGCTGTTTTTT. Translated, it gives CASSPGRFNTGELFF.

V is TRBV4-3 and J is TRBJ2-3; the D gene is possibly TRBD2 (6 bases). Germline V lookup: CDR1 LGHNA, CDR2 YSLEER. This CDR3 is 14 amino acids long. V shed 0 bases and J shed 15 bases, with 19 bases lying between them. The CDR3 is CASSQDSGLDITYF. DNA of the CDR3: TGCGCCAGCAGCCAAGATAGCGGTCTAGACATCACCTATTTT.

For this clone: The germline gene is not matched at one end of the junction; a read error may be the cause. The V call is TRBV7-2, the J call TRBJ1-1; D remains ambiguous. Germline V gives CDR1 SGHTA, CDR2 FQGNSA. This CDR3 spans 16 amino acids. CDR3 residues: CASNLSPVVVGTEAFF. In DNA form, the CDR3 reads TGTGCCAGCAACTTATCCCCTGTAGTTGTTGGCACTGAAGCTTTCTTT.

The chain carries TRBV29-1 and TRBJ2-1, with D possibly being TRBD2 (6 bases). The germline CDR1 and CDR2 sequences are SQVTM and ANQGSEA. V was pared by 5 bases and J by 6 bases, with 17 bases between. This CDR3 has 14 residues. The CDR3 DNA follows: TGCAGCGTTCTCCCCGGACTAACCGCCAATGAGCAGTTCTTC. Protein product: CSVLPGLTANEQFF.

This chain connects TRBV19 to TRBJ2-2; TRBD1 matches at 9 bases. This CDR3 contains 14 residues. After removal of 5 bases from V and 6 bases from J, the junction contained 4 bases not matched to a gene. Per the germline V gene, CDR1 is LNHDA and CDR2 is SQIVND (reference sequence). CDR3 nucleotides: TGTGCCAGTAGTTTAACAGGGGGCCCCGGGGAGCTGTTTTTT. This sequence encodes CASSLTGGPGELFF.

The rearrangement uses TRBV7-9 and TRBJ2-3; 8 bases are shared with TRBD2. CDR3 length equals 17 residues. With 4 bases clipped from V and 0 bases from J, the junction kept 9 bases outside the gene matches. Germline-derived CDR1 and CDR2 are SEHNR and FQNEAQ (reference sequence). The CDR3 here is CASSSPRGGISTDTQYF. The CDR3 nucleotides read TGTGCCAGCAGCTCACCCCGCGGGGGGATCAGCACAGATACGCAGTATTTT.

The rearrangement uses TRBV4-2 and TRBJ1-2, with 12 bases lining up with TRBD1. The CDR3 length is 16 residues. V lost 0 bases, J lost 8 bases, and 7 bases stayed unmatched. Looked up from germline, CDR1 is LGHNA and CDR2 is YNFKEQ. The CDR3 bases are TGTGCCAGCAGCCAAGATCCGGGACAGGGGGCAGGAGGCTACACCTTC. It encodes CASSQDPGQGAGGYTF.

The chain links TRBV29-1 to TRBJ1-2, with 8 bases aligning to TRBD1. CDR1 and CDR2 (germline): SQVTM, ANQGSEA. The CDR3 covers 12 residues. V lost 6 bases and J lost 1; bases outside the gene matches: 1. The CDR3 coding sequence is TGCAGCGTGGGACAGGATAACTATGGCTACACCTTC. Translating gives CSVGQDNYGYTF.